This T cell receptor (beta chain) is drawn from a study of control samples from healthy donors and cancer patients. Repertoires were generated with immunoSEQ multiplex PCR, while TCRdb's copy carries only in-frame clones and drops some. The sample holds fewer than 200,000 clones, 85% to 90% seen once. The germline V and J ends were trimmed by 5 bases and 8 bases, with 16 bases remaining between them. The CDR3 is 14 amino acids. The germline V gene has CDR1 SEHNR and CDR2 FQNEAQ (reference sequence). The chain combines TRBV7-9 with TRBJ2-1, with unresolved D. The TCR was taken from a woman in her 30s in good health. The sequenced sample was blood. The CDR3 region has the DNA TGTGCCAGCAGCGTCCCTGCCCTCAGCGATGAGCAGTTCTTC. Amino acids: CASSVPALSDEQFF.